This entry lists 18 T cell receptor beta chains sequenced from one sample in a study of T cell responses to AZD1222 COVID-19 vaccine. Assay used: immunoSEQ multiplex PCR; TCRdb lists only in-frame clones, some missing. The repertoire consists of 90,000 to 130,000 clones, with about 86% occurring once and the leading ten covering about 3.5%. The specimen comprised peripheral blood, sampled on day 0 of AZD1222 vaccination. The receptors come from an adult in good health.

The rearrangement links TRBV7-9 to TRBJ2-7; D remains ambiguous. The CDR3 length is 13 residues. CDR1 SEHNR and CDR2 FQNEAQ come from the germline V gene (reference sequence). Deletions cut 1 base from V and 4 bases from J, with 8 bases between. The CDR3 here is CASSLGPLYEQYF. CDR3 in DNA: TGTGCCAGCAGCTTAGGCCCCCTATACGAGCAGTACTTC.

This clone was counted a single time. The chain carries TRBV6-6 and TRBJ1-2, with a tentative D call TRBD1 (6 bases). The CDR3 consists of 15 residues. V was trimmed by 11 bases and J by 3 bases, leaving 22 bases between them. The germline V gene encodes CDR1 MNHNY and CDR2 SVGAGI (reference sequence). CDR3 sequence reads: CAPMAGTMEDYGYTF. The CDR3 nucleotides read TGTGCCCCCATGGCCGGGACAATGGAAGACTATGGCTACACCTTC.

The V call is TRBV27, the J call TRBJ2-7; D gene uncertain. Trimming pared 10 bases from V and 0 bases from J, leaving 19 bases between. This CDR3 is 15 amino acids long. CDR1 MNHEY and CDR2 SMNVEV come from the germline V gene (reference sequence). This CDR3 is CATSRTDAGSYEQYF. As DNA, the CDR3 is TGTGCCACCTCTAGGACGGATGCTGGCTCCTACGAGCAGTACTTC.

This rearrangement joins TRBV3-1 (or the pseudogene TRBV3-2) to TRBJ2-5; D uncertain. From germline, CDR1 is LGHDT and CDR2 YNNKEL (reference sequence). V was clipped by 1 base and J by 5 bases, with 11 bases between them. The CDR3 has 14 residues. The CDR3 protein is CASSQVSFEETQYF. CDR3 sequence (DNA): TGTGCCAGCAGCCAAGTTTCTTTTGAGGAGACCCAGTACTTC.

This chain joins TRBV28 and TRBJ1-2; D uncertain. This CDR3 is built from 12 residues. Germline CDR1 MDHEN, CDR2 SYDVKM. V was cut by 7 bases and J by 2 bases, with 8 bases left in between. The CDR3 here is CASNEGNYGYTF. In DNA form, the CDR3 reads TGTGCCAGCAATGAGGGAAACTATGGCTACACCTTC.

The rearrangement uses TRBV19 and TRBJ2-1, with a tentative D call TRBD1 (6 bases). V gave up 6 bases and J gave up 5 bases, with 17 bases separating them. The CDR3 contains 15 residues. Per germline, CDR1 LNHDA and CDR2 SQIVND (reference sequence). The CDR3 region is CASRQTGQRNNEQFF. CDR3 nucleotide sequence: TGTGCCAGTAGGCAGACAGGACAAAGGAACAATGAGCAGTTCTTC.

V gene TRBV6-5 combines with J gene TRBJ1-1; D may be TRBD1 (5 bases). Deletions cut 5 bases from V and 6 bases from J, with 13 bases between. The germline gives CDR1 MNHEY, CDR2 SVGAGI. The CDR3 has 13 residues. The CDR3 DNA reads TGTGCCAGCAGTCGGGAGGTGGGGGCTGAAGCTTTCTTT. It translates to CASSREVGAEAFF.

As DNA, the CDR3 is TGTGCCAGCAGTTATTCATTCTGGGACAGCAATCAGCCCCAGCATTTT. This sequence encodes CASSYSFWDSNQPQHF. The chain combines TRBV6-2 or TRBV6-3 with TRBJ1-5; tentatively, D is TRBD1 (5 bases). Germline CDR1 reads MNHEY; CDR2 reads SVGEGT. Trimming cost V 3 bases and J 1 base, with 13 bases left between them. This CDR3 region has 16 residues.

The chain links TRBV27 to TRBJ1-3, with D unclear. The CDR3 length is 13 residues. CDR1 and CDR2 (germline): MNHEY, SMNVEV (reference sequence). V shed 1 base and J shed 4 bases, with 5 bases lying between them. The CDR3 bases are TGTGCCAGCAGTTTATATGGGGGAAACACCATATATTTT. It codes for CASSLYGGNTIYF.

The CDR3 DNA reads TGCGCCAGCAGCATGGGGACTAGCGGGGGGGCGCGGCAGTTCTTC. Translating it yields CASSMGTSGGARQFF. V and J are TRBV5-1 and TRBJ2-1, with 16 bases fitting TRBD2. This CDR3 spans 15 amino acids. The germline V gene has CDR1 SGHRS and CDR2 YFSETQ. V lost 4 bases, J lost 12 bases, and 7 bases stayed unmatched.

V is TRBV5-4 and J is TRBJ1-5; the D is unclear. This CDR3 comprises 13 residues. Germline V gene sequence: CDR1 SGHNT, CDR2 YYREEE (reference sequence). V shed 0 bases and J shed 15 bases, with 16 bases lying between them. The CDR3: CASSLAGEKAWHF. CDR3 nucleotide sequence: TGTGCCAGCAGCTTGGCCGGGGAAAAGGCATGGCATTTT.

V and J are TRBV4-1 and TRBJ2-7, with D unclear. V was shortened by 0 bases and J by 6 bases, with 12 bases between the two germline ends. The germline gives CDR1 MGHRA, CDR2 YSYEKL. The length of the CDR3 is 14 residues. The CDR3 is CASSQDRALSEQYF. CDR3 sequence (DNA): TGCGCCAGCAGCCAAGATAGGGCTTTGTCCGAGCAGTACTTC.

The chain uses TRBV11-2 and TRBJ1-5; tentative D call: TRBD1 (5 bases). There are 16 residues in the CDR3. Germline CDR1 and CDR2: SGHAT and FQNNGV. Trimming cost V 1 base and J 4 bases, with 14 bases left between them. CDR3 amino acids: CASSLAPRGANQPQHF. DNA of the CDR3: TGTGCCAGCAGCTTAGCCCCCCGAGGGGCGAATCAGCCCCAGCATTTT.

CDR3 amino acids: CAILGTANQPQHF. The CDR3 DNA is TGTGCCATCCTTGGGACGGCTAATCAGCCCCAGCATTTT. This sequence joins TRBV28 and TRBJ1-5, with TRBD1 as a possible D gene (5 bases). Trimming cost V 10 bases and J 4 bases, with 14 bases left between them. CDR1 and CDR2 (germline): MDHEN, SYDVKM. This CDR3 is 13 amino acids long.

The V and J genes are TRBV5-4 and TRBJ2-2; TRBD1 matches 11 bases. This CDR3 spans 16 amino acids. Trimming cost V 4 bases and J 4 bases; bases outside gene matches: 6. Germline V CDR1 and CDR2: SGHNT, YYREEE (reference sequence). Here the CDR3 DNA reads TGTGCCAGCAGCCCGAAGGACAGGGGGCGCACCGGGGAGCTGTTTTTT. Protein product: CASSPKDRGRTGELFF. Full variable domain (remainder filled in from reference TRBV5-4 and TRBJ2-2): ETGVTQSPTHLIKTRGQQVTLRCSSQSGHNTVSWYQQALGQGPQFIFQYYREEENGRGNFPPRFSGLQFPNYSSELNVNALELDDSALYLCASSPKDRGRTGELFFGEGSRLTVL.

The chain uses TRBV3-1 (or the pseudogene TRBV3-2) and TRBJ1-2; D not certain. CDR1 is LGHDT and CDR2 is YNNKEL in the germline V gene (reference sequence). The CDR3 contains 15 residues. V lost 1 base to trimming and J lost 0 bases, with 9 bases between them. The CDR3 region is CASSQAVTSNYGYTF. CDR3 in DNA: TGTGCCAGCAGCCAAGCGGTAACGTCTAACTATGGCTACACCTTC.

The CDR3 loop is CASHDRGGSPLHF. The CDR3 DNA is TGTGCCAGCCACGACAGGGGGGGTTCACCCCTCCACTTT. The J gene is TRBJ1-6, the V gene TRBV28, with 9 bases lining up with TRBD1. V trimming: 8 bases; J trimming: 9 bases; junction bases outside the gene matches: 5. The germline V gene encodes CDR1 MDHEN and CDR2 SYDVKM. The CDR3 extends over 13 amino acids.

The gene calls are TRBV4-2 and TRBJ2-3, with TRBD2 identical over 8 bases. Looked up from germline, CDR1 is LGHNA and CDR2 is YNFKEQ. J gave up 1 base and V 4 bases, and 16 bases lay outside the gene matches. The CDR3 is 19 residues long. Here the CDR3 reads CASSRRFGGAVVGTDTQYF. CDR3 bases: TGTGCCAGCAGCCGAAGGTTCGGGGGGGCCGTAGTCGGCACAGATACGCAGTATTTT.